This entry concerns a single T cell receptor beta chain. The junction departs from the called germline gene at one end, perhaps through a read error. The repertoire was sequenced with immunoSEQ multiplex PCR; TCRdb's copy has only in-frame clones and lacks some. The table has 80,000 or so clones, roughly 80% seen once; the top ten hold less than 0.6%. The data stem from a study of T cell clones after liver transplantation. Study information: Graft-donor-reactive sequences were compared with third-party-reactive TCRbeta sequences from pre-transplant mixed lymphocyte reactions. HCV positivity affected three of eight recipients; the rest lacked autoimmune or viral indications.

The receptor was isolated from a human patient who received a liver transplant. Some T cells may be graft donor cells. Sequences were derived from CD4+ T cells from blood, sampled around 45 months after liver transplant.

The CDR3 sequence is CASSEYGDRTEHF. In DNA form, the CDR3 reads TGTGCCAGCAGTGAATACGGGGACAGGACTGAGCACTTC. This rearrangement joins TRBV6-1 to TRBJ2-7, with TRBD1 matching 8 bases. Germline V gives CDR1 MNHNS, CDR2 SASEGT. This CDR3 comprises 13 residues.